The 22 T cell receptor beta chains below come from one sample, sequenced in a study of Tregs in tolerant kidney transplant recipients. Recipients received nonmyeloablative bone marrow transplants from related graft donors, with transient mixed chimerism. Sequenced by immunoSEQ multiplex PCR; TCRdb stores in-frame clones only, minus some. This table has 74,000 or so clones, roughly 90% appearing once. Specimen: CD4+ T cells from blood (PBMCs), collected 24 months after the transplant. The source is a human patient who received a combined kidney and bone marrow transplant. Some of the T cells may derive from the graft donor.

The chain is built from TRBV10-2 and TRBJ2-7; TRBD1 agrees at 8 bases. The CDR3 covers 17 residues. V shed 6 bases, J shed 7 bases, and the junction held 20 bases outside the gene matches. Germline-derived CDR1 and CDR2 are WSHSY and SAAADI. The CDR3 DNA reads TGCGCCAGCAGAGGGCGGGCAGGGGGCTGGAGGGTGGATGAGCAGTACTTC. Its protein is CASRGRAGGWRVDEQYF.

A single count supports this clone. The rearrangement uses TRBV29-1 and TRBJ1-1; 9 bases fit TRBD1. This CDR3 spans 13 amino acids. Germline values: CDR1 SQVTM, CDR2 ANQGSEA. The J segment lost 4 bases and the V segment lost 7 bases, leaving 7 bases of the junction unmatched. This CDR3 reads CSAQATGGTEAFF. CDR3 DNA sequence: TGCAGCGCTCAAGCGACAGGGGGCACTGAAGCTTTCTTT.

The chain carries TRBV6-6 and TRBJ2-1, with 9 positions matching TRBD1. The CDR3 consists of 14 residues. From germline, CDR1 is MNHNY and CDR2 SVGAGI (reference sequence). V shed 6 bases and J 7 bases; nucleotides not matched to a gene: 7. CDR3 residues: CASRRTGDRNEQFF. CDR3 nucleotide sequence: TGTGCCAGCAGACGGACAGGGGATAGGAATGAGCAGTTCTTC.

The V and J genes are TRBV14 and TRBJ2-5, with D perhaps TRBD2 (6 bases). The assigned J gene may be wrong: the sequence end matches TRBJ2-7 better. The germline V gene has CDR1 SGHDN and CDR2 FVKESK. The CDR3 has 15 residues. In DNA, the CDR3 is TGTGCCAGCAGCCAAGGGGTAGCGGCTTCCTACGAGCAGTACTTC. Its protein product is CASSQGVAASYEQYF.

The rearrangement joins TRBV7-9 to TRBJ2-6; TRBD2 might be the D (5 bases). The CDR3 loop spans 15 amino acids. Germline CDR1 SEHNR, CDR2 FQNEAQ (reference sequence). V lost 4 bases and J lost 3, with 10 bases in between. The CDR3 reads CASSSRRFGANVLTF. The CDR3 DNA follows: TGTGCCAGCAGCTCCCGGAGGTTTGGGGCCAACGTCCTGACTTTC. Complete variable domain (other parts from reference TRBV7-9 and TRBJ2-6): DTGVSQNPRHKITKRGQNVTFRCDPISEHNRLYWYRQTLGQGPEFLTYFQNEAQLEKSRLLSDRFSAERPKGSFSTLEIQRTEQGDSAMYLCASSSRRFGANVLTFGAGSRLTVL.

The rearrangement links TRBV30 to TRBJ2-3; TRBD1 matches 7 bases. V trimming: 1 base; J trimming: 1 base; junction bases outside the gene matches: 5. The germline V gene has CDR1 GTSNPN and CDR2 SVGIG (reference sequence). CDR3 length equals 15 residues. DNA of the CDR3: TGTGCCTGGAGTGACCACAGGGGCGGCACAGATACGCAGTATTTT. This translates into CAWSDHRGGTDTQYF.

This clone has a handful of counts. The CDR3 region is CASRRQWAGNEKLFF. The CDR3 DNA follows: TGTGCCAGCAGACGCCAGTGGGCGGGTAATGAAAAACTGTTTTTT. The gene calls are TRBV6-5 and TRBJ1-4; D ambiguous. The CDR3 runs to 15 residues. V lost 6 bases to trimming and J lost 4 bases, with 15 bases between them. From germline, CDR1 is MNHEY and CDR2 SVGAGI.

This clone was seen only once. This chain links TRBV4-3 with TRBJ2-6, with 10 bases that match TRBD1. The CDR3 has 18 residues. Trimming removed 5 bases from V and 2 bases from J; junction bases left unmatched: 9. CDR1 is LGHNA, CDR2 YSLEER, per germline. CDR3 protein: CASSSDRDRGAGANVLTF. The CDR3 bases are TGCGCCAGCAGCTCAGACCGGGACAGGGGTGCTGGGGCCAACGTCCTGACTTTC.

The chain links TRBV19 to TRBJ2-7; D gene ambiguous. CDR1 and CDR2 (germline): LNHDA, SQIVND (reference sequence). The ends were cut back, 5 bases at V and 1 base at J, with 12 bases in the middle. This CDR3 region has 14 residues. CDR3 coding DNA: TGTGCCAGTAGTGATTTTTCAGTTTCCTACGAGCAGTACTTC. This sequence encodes CASSDFSVSYEQYF.

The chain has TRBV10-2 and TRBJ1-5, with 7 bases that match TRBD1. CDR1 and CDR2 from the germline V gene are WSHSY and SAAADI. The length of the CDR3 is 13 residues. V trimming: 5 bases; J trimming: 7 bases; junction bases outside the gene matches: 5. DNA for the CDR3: TGCGCCAGCAGTAATCAGGGGGAACAGCCCCAGCATTTT. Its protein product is CASSNQGEQPQHF.

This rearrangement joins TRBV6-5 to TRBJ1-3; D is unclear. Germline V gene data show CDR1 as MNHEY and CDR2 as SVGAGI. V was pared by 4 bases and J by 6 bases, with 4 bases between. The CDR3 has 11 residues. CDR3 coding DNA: TGTGCCAGCAGTTCCATAAACACCATATATTTT. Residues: CASSSINTIYF.

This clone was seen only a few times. The CDR3 DNA is TGTGCCAGTAGTATCGGGACAACAAGCGAAAAACTGTTTTTT. As protein: CASSIGTTSEKLFF. The gene calls are TRBV19 and TRBJ1-4, with a weak D call TRBD1 (6 bases). Trimming removed 3 bases from V and 8 bases from J, with 13 bases in between. This CDR3 is built from 14 residues. The germline V gene has CDR1 LNHDA and CDR2 SQIVND (reference sequence).

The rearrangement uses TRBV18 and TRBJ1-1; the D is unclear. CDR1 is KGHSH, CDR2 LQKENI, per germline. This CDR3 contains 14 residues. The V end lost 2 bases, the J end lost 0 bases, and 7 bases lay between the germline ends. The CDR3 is CASSPVDLNTEAFF. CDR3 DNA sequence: TGTGCCAGCTCACCAGTAGACTTGAACACTGAAGCTTTCTTT.

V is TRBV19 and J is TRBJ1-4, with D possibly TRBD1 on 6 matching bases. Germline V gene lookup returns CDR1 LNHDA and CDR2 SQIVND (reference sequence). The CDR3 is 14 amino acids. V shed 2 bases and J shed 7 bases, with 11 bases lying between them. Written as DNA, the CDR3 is TGTGCCAGTAGTATATCAGGGGCCGGTGAAAAACTGTTTTTT. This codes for CASSISGAGEKLFF.

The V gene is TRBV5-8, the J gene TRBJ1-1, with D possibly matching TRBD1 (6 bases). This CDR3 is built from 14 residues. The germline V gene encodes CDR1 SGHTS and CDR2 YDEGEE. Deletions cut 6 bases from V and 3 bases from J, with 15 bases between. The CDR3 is CASTSATGHTEAFF. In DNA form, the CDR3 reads TGTGCCAGCACTTCGGCAACAGGGCACACTGAAGCTTTCTTT.

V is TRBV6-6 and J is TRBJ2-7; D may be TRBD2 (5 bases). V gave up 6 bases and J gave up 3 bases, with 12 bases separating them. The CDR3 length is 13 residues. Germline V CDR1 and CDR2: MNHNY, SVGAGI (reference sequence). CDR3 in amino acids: CASREDGDYEQYF. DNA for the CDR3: TGTGCCAGCAGGGAAGACGGGGACTACGAGCAGTACTTC.

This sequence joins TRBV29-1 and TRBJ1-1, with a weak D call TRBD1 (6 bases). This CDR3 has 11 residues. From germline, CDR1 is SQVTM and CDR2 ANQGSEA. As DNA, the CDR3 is TGCAGGGACAGAATGAACACTGAAGCTTTCTTT. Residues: CRDRMNTEAFF.

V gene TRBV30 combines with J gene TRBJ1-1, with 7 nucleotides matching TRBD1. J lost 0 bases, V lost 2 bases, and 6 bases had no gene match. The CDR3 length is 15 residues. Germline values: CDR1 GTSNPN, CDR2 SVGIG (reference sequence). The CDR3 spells CAWSKHTGVNTEAFF. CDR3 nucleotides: TGTGCCTGGAGTAAACATACAGGGGTGAACACTGAAGCTTTCTTT.

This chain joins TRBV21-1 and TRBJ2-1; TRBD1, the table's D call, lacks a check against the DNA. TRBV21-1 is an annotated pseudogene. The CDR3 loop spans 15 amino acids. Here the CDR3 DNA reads TGTGCCAGCCCGAAGGACAGCTCCTCAGGGAATGAGCAGTTCTTC. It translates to CASPKDSSSGNEQFF.

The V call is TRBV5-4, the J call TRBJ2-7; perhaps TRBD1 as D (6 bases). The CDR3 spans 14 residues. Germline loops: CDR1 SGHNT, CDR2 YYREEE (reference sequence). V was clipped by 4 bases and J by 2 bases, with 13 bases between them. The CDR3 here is CASSDATGTYEQYF. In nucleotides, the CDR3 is TGTGCCAGCAGCGATGCCACAGGGACCTACGAGCAGTACTTC.

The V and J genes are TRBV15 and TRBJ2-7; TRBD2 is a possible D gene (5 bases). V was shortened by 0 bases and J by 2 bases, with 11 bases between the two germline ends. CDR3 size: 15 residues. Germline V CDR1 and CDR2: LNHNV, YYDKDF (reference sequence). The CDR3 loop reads CATSRDLMTTYEQYF. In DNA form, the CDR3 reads TGTGCCACCAGCAGAGATCTCATGACTACCTACGAGCAGTACTTC.

The CDR3 is CASSGPPSAGGHPSTDTQYF. The CDR3 DNA sequence: TGTGCCAGTAGTGGACCCCCTTCAGCGGGGGGACACCCTAGCACAGATACGCAGTATTTT. The chain is built from TRBV19 and TRBJ2-3, with 9 positions matching TRBD2. The germline V gene encodes CDR1 LNHDA and CDR2 SQIVND (reference sequence). This CDR3 contains 20 residues. Germline trimming cut 5 bases from V and 0 bases from J; bases unmatched to any gene: 18.